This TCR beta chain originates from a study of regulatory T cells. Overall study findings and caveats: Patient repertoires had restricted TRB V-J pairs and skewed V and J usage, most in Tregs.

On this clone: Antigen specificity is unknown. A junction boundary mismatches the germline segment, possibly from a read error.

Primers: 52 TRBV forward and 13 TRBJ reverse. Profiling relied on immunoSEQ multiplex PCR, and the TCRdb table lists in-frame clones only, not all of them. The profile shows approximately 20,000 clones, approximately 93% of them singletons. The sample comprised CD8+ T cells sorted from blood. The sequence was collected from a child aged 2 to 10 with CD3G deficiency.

The CDR3 here is CASSEWGGWLQGAFF. The DNA of the CDR3 is TGCGCCAGCAGCGAGTGGGGAGGATGGCTACAGGGAGCTTTCTTT. The chain carries TRBV10-2 and TRBJ1-1; the D gene is possibly TRBD1 (6 bases). Germline CDR1 WSHSY, CDR2 SAAADI. CDR3 size: 15 residues.